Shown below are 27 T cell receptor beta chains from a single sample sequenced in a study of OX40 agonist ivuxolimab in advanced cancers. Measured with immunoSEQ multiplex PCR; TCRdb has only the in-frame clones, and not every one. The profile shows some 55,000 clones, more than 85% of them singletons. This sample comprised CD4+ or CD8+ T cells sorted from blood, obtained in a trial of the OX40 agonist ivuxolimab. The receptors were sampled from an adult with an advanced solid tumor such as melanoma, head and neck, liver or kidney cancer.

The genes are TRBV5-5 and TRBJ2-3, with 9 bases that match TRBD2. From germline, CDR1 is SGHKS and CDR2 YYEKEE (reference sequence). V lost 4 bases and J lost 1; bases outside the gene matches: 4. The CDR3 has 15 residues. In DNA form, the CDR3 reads TGTGCCAGCAGCATTAGCGGGGGCGGCACAGATACGCAGTATTTT. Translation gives CASSISGGGTDTQYF.

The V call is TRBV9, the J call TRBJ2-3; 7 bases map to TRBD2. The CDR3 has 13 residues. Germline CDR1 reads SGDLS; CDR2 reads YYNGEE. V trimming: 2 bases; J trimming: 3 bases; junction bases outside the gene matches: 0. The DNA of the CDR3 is TGTGCCAGCAGCGTGGGAGGGACAGATACGCAGTATTTT. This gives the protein CASSVGGTDTQYF.

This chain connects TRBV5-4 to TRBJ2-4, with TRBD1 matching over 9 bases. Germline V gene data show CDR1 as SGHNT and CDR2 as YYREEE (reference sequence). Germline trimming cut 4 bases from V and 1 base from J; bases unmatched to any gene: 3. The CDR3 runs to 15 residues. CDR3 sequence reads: CASSGDRDAKNIQYF. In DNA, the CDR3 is TGTGCCAGCAGCGGGGACAGGGACGCCAAAAACATTCAGTACTTC.

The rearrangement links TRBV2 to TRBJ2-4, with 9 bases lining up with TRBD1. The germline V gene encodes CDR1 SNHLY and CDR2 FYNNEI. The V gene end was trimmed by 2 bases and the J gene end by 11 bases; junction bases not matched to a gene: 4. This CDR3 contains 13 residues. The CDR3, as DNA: TGTGCCAGCAGTGAAATAGGGACAGGGCTTCAGTACTTC. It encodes CASSEIGTGLQYF.

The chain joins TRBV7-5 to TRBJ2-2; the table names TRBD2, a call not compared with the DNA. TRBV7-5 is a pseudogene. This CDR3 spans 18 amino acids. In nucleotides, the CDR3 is TGTGTCAGAAGCCGACGGACTAGCGGGAGAAAGAACACCGGGGAGCTGTTTTTT. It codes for CVRSRRTSGRKNTGELFF.

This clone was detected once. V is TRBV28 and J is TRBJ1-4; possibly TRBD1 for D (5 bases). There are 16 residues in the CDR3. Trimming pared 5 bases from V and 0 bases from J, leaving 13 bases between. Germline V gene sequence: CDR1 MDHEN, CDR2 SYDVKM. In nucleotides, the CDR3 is TGTGCCAGCAGTCTTTGGGACCTTGCAACTAATGAAAAACTGTTTTTT. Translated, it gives CASSLWDLATNEKLFF.

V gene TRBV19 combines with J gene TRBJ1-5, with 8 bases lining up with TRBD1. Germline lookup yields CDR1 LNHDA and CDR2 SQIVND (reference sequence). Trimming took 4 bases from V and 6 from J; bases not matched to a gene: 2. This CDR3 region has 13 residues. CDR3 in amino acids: CASSTGGVQPQHF. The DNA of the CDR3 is TGTGCCAGTAGTACAGGGGGCGTTCAGCCCCAGCATTTT.

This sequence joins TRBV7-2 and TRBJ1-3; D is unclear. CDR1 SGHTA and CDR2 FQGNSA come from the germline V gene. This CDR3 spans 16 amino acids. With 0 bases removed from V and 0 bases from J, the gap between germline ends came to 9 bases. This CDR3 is CASSLARHHSGNTIYF. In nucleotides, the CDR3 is TGTGCCAGCAGCTTAGCCCGACACCACTCTGGAAACACCATATATTTT. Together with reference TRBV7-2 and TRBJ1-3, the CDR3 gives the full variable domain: GAGVSQSPSNKVTEKGKDVELRCDPISGHTALYWYRQSLGQGLEFLIYFQGNSAPDKSGLPSDRFSAERTGGSVSTLTIQRTQQEDSAVYLCASSLARHHSGNTIYFGEGSWLTVV.

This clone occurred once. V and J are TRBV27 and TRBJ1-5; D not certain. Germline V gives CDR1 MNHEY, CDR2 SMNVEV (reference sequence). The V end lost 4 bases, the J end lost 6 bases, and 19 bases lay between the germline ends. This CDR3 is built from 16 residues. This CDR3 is CASSSRPFGDGQPQHF. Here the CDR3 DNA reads TGTGCCAGCAGTTCCCGCCCTTTCGGCGACGGTCAGCCCCAGCATTTT.

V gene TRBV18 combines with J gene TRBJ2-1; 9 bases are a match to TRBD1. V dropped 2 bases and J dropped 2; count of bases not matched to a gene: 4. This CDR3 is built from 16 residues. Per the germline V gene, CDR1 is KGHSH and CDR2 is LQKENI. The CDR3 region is CASSPADRGAYNEQFF. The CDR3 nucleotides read TGTGCCAGCTCACCAGCGGACAGGGGAGCCTACAATGAGCAGTTCTTC. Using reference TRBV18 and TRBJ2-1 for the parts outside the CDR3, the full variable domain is NAGVMQNPRHLVRRRGQEARLRCSPMKGHSHVYWYRQLPEEGLKFMVYLQKENIIDESGMPKERFSAEFPKEGPSILRIQQVVRGDSAAYFCASSPADRGAYNEQFFGPGTRLTVL.

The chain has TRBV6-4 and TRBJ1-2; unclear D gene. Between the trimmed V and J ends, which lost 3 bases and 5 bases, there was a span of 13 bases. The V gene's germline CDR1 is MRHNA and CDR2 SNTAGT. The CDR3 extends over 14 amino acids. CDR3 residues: CASSDFPGLYGYTF. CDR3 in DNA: TGTGCCAGCAGTGATTTCCCGGGATTATATGGCTACACCTTC.

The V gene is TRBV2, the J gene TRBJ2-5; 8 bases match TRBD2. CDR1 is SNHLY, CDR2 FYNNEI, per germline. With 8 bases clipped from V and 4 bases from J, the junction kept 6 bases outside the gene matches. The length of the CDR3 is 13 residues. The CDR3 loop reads CASREGGGETQYF. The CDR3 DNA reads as TGTGCCAGCCGGGAGGGCGGTGGAGAGACCCAGTACTTC.

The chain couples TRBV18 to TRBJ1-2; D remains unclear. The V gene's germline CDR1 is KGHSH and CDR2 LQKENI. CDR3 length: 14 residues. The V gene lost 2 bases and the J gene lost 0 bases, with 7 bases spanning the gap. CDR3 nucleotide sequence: TGTGCCAGCTCACCAGCCGGTTCTAACTATGGCTACACCTTC. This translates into CASSPAGSNYGYTF. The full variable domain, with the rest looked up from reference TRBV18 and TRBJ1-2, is NAGVMQNPRHLVRRRGQEARLRCSPMKGHSHVYWYRQLPEEGLKFMVYLQKENIIDESGMPKERFSAEFPKEGPSILRIQQVVRGDSAAYFCASSPAGSNYGYTFGSGTRLTVV.

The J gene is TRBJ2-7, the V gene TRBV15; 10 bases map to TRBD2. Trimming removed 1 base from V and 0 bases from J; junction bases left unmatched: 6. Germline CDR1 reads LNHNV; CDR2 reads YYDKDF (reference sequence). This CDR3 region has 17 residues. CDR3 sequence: CATSRATSGTDSYEQYF. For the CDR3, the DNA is TGTGCCACCAGCAGAGCAACTAGCGGGACCGACTCCTACGAGCAGTACTTC.

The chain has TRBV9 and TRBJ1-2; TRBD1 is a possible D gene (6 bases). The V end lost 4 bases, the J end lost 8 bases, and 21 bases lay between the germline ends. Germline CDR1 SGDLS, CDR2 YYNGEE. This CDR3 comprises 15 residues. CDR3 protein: CASSPQEQGRWGYTF. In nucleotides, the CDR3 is TGTGCCAGCAGCCCCCAGGAACAGGGCCGCTGGGGCTACACCTTC.

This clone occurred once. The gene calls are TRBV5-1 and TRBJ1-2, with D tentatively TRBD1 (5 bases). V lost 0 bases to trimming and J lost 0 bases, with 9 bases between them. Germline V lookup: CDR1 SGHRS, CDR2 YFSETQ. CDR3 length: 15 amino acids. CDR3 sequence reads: CASSLGTGSNYGYTF. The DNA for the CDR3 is TGCGCCAGCAGCTTGGGAACAGGTTCTAACTATGGCTACACCTTC.

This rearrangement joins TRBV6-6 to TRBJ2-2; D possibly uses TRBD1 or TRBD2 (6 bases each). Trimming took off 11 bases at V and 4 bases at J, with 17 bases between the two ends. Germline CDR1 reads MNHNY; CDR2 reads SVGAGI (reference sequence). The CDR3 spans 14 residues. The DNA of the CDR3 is TGTGCCGGCGGTGGGGGGCCGGGCACCGGGGAGCTGTTTTTT. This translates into CAGGGGPGTGELFF.

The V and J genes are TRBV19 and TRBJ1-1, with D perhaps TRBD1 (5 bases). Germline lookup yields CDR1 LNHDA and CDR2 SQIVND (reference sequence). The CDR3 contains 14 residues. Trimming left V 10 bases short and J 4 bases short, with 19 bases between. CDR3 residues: CATNRGNTATEAFF. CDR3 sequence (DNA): TGTGCCACGAACCGGGGGAATACGGCCACTGAAGCTTTCTTT.

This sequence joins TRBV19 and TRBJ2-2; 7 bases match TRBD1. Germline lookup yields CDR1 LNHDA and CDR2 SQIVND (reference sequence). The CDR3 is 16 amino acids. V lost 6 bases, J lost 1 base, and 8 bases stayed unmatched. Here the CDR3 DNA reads TGTGCCAGTAGGGGAACACGGACAGGGAACACCGGGGAGCTGTTTTTT. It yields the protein CASRGTRTGNTGELFF.

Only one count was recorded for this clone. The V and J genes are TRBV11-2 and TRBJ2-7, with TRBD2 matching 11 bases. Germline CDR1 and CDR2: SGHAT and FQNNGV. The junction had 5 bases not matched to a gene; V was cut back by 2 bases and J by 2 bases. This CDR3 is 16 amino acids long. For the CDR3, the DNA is TGTGCCAGCAGCTTATTGCCGGGACTAGCGGCCTACGAGCAGTACTTC. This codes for CASSLLPGLAAYEQYF. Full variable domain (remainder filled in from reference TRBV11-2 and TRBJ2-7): EAGVAQSPRYKIIEKRQSVAFWCNPISGHATLYWYQQILGQGPKLLIQFQNNGVVDDSQLPKDRFSAERLKGVDSTLKIQPAKLEDSAVYLCASSLLPGLAAYEQYFGPGTRLTVT.

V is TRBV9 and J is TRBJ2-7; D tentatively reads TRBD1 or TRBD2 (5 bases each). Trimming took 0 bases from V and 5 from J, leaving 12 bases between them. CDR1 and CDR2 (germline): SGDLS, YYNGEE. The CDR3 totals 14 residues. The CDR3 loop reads CASSVEGRAHEQYF. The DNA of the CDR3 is TGTGCCAGCAGCGTAGAGGGGCGGGCCCACGAGCAGTACTTC. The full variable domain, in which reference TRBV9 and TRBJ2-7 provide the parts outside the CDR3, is DSGVTQTPKHLITATGQRVTLRCSPRSGDLSVYWYQQSLDQGLQFLIQYYNGEERAKGNILERFSAQQFPDLHSELNLSSLELGDSALYFCASSVEGRAHEQYFGPGTRLTVT.

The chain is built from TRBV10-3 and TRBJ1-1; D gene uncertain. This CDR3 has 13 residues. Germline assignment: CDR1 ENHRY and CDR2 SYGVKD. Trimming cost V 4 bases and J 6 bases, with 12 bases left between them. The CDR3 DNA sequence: TGTGCCATCAGTGCTCGGGAGATCGCTGAAGCTTTCTTT. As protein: CAISAREIAEAFF.

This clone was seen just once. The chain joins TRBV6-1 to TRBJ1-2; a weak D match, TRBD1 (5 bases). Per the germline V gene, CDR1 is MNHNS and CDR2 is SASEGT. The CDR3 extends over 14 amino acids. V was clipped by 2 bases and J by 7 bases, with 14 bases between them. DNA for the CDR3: TGTGCCAGCAGTGAAATGATGAGTAGGGGTGGCTACACCTTC. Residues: CASSEMMSRGGYTF.

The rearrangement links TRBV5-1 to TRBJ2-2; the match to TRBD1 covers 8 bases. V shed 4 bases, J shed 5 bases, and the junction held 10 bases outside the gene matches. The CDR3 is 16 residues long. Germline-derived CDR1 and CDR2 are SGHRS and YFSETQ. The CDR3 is CASSPIVRGRTGELFF. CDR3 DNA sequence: TGCGCCAGCAGCCCTATCGTCAGGGGGCGGACCGGGGAGCTGTTTTTT.

Here the CDR3 reads CASSPYLTNQPQHF. As DNA, the CDR3 is TGCGCCAGCAGCCCCTATTTGACTAATCAGCCCCAGCATTTT. This sequence joins TRBV4-1 and TRBJ1-5; D unclear. Germline-derived CDR1 and CDR2 are MGHRA and YSYEKL. V lost 4 bases and J lost 4, with 11 bases in between. This CDR3 comprises 14 residues.

CDR3 loop: CASSTFDRGYEQYF. Written as DNA, the CDR3 is TGCGCCAGCAGTACATTCGACAGGGGCTACGAGCAGTACTTC. The chain has TRBV5-1 and TRBJ2-7, with 8 bases that match TRBD1. This CDR3 contains 14 residues. Germline loops: CDR1 SGHRS, CDR2 YFSETQ. The V gene end was trimmed by 5 bases and the J gene end by 3 bases; junction bases not matched to a gene: 7.

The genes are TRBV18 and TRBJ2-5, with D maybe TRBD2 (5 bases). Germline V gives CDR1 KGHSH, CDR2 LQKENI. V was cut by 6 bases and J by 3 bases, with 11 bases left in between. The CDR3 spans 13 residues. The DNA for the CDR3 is TGTGCCAGCTCGGGAGTAGCTAAAGAGACCCAGTACTTC. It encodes CASSGVAKETQYF.